What follows are 12 T cell receptor beta chains derived from one specimen sequenced in a study of beta chain features in type 1 diabetes. Study results and caveats: Patients with Type 1 diabetes showed moderately but significantly shorter TCRB CDR3s in all four CD4+ subsets.

Their antigens remain unidentified. The isolated RNA, all of it, was reverse transcribed, so expressed TCRB transcripts were what got sequenced. Profiled with immunoSEQ multiplex PCR; TCRdb holds only in-frame clones, not every one. The sample shows approximately 26,000 clones, approximately 64% of them seen only once. Material for sequencing was Tregs from blood. The source is a woman in her thirties with type 1 diabetes.

The chain combines TRBV6-1 with TRBJ1-1; D is unresolved. Germline values: CDR1 MNHNS, CDR2 SASEGT. This CDR3 spans 14 amino acids. Trimming stripped 7 bases from V and 4 bases from J, with 16 bases between. For the CDR3, the DNA is TGTGCCAGCAAATGGGTAGCGTGGGCCACTGAAGCTTTCTTT. Translation gives CASKWVAWATEAFF.

In this sample, this clone turned up a few times. This chain connects TRBV29-1 to TRBJ2-1, with a possible D match to TRBD2 (7 bases). Germline V CDR1 and CDR2: SQVTM, ANQGSEA. The ends were cut back, 2 bases at V and 7 bases at J, with 12 bases in the middle. The CDR3 has 13 residues. The CDR3 nucleotides are TGCAGCGTTGAAAAACAGGGAGGGAATGAGCAGTTCTTC. Its translation is CSVEKQGGNEQFF.

The CDR3 is CASSVADSGYNEQFF. CDR3 nucleotide sequence: TGTGCCAGCAGCGTAGCGGATAGCGGCTACAATGAGCAGTTCTTC. The J gene is TRBJ2-1, the V gene TRBV9; D possibly corresponds to TRBD2 (6 bases). The CDR3 covers 15 residues. In germline, CDR1 is SGDLS, CDR2 YYNGEE. V lost 0 bases, J lost 3 bases, and 10 bases lay in between.

The chain couples TRBV5-1 to TRBJ2-5, with D possibly being TRBD2 (6 bases). V was trimmed by 2 bases and J by 2 bases, leaving 16 bases between them. This CDR3 region has 16 residues. Per germline, CDR1 SGHRS and CDR2 YFSETQ. The CDR3 reads CASSFGQLAAQETQYF. CDR3 in DNA: TGCGCCAGCAGCTTTGGTCAACTAGCAGCACAAGAGACCCAGTACTTC. The complete variable domain, with remaining parts taken from reference TRBV5-1 and TRBJ2-5, reads KAGVTQTPRYLIKTRGQQVTLSCSPISGHRSVSWYQQTPGQGLQFLFEYFSETQRNKGNFPGRFSGRQFSNSRSEMNVSTLELGDSALYLCASSFGQLAAQETQYFGPGTRLLVL.

This chain connects TRBV5-1 to TRBJ2-3; 9 bases agree with TRBD2. Germline loops: CDR1 SGHRS, CDR2 YFSETQ. V was pared by 5 bases and J by 6 bases, with 7 bases of the junction left unmatched. The CDR3 totals 14 residues. The CDR3 loop reads CASRGLASWDTQYF. The CDR3 nucleotides read TGCGCCAGCAGAGGACTAGCGAGCTGGGATACGCAGTATTTT. The entire variable domain, with the rest obtained from reference TRBV5-1 and TRBJ2-3, is as follows: KAGVTQTPRYLIKTRGQQVTLSCSPISGHRSVSWYQQTPGQGLQFLFEYFSETQRNKGNFPGRFSGRQFSNSRSEMNVSTLELGDSALYLCASRGLASWDTQYFGPGTRLTVL.

This clone was found a few times. The J gene is TRBJ1-1, the V gene TRBV14, with D unresolved. This CDR3 is 12 amino acids long. Per germline, CDR1 SGHDN and CDR2 FVKESK. Trimming removed 4 bases at V and 7 bases at J, with 10 bases between. The CDR3 reads CASSRGRYEAFF. In DNA form, the CDR3 reads TGTGCCAGCAGCCGCGGAAGATATGAAGCTTTCTTT.

The count of this clone is one. V gene TRBV6-5 combines with J gene TRBJ2-3; 7 nucleotides agree with TRBD1. The J segment lost 3 bases and the V segment lost 7 bases, leaving 4 bases of the junction unmatched. Germline V lookup: CDR1 MNHEY, CDR2 SVGAGI. This CDR3 region has 13 residues. CDR3 sequence (DNA): TGTGCCAGCACCGCGACAGGGACAGATACGCAGTATTTT. Protein product: CASTATGTDTQYF.

J is TRBJ2-3 and V is TRBV7-9, with 12 bases matching TRBD2. Per the germline V gene, CDR1 is SEHNR and CDR2 is FQNEAQ (reference sequence). The trim removed 5 bases at V and 10 bases at J, leaving 7 bases unmatched. The CDR3 sequence is 14 residues long. The CDR3 reads CASSLLAGGESQYF. The CDR3 DNA reads as TGTGCCAGCAGCCTCCTAGCGGGAGGGGAGTCGCAGTATTTT. Full variable domain (missing parts from reference TRBV7-9 and TRBJ2-3): DTGVSQNPRHKITKRGQNVTFRCDPISEHNRLYWYRQTLGQGPEFLTYFQNEAQLEKSRLLSDRFSAERPKGSFSTLEIQRTEQGDSAMYLCASSLLAGGESQYFGPGTRLTVL.

J is TRBJ2-7 and V is TRBV2; a possible D gene is TRBD1 (6 bases). The germline V gene encodes CDR1 SNHLY and CDR2 FYNNEI. The CDR3 has 13 residues. V was pared by 7 bases and J by 1 base, with 11 bases between. The CDR3 spells CASKTTGSYEQYF. Written as DNA, the CDR3 is TGTGCCAGCAAAACGACAGGTTCCTACGAGCAGTACTTC. The full variable domain, completed using reference TRBV2 and TRBJ2-7, is EPEVTQTPSHQVTQMGQEVILRCVPISNHLYFYWYRQILGQKVEFLVSFYNNEISEKSEIFDDQFSVERPDGSNFTLKIRSTKLEDSAMYFCASKTTGSYEQYFGPGTRLTVT.

DNA of the CDR3: TGTGCCAGTAGTATTAGCGGGACGAACCACAATGAGCAGTTCTTC. As protein: CASSISGTNHNEQFF. This chain joins TRBV19 and TRBJ2-1; 8 bases map to TRBD2. CDR3 length equals 15 residues. Germline V lookup: CDR1 LNHDA, CDR2 SQIVND (reference sequence). J gave up 5 bases and V 3 bases, and 6 bases lay outside the gene matches.

The chain combines TRBV5-1 with TRBJ1-1; D uncertain. Germline V gives CDR1 SGHRS, CDR2 YFSETQ. The CDR3 has 17 residues. Trimming left V 0 bases short and J 4 bases short, with 19 bases between. The CDR3 sequence is CASSLVVYGLNPTEAFF. The CDR3 bases are TGCGCCAGCAGCTTGGTAGTATATGGACTCAACCCCACTGAAGCTTTCTTT.

The chain employs TRBV6-5 and TRBJ2-7, with D perhaps matching TRBD1 (5 bases). V lost 0 bases to trimming and J lost 0 bases, with 12 bases between them. Per the germline V gene, CDR1 is MNHEY and CDR2 is SVGAGI. The CDR3 extends over 16 amino acids. CDR3 in amino acids: CASSYSSWGLSYEQYF. The CDR3 region has the DNA TGTGCCAGCAGTTACTCTTCATGGGGCCTCTCCTACGAGCAGTACTTC.